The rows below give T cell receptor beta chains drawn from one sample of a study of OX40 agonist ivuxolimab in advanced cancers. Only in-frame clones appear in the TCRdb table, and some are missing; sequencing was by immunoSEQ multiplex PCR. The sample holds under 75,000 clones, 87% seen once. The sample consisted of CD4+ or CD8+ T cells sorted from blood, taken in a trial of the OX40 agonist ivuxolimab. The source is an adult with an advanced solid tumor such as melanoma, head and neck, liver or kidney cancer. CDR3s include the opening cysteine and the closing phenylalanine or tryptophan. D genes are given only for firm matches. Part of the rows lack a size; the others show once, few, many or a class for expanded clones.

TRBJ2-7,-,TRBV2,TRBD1,TGTGCCAGCAGCGGACAGGGAAGCTCCTACGAGCAGTACTTC,CASSGQGSSYEQYF
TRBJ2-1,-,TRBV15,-,TGTGCCACCAGCAGAGATGAGCCCCTGGGTGGACCCCCGCAGTTCTTC,CATSRDEPLGGPPQFF
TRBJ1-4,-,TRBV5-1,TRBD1,TGCGCCAGCAGCTTGGGACCGGACAGGGTCGTGGGTGAAAAACTGTTTTTT,CASSLGPDRVVGEKLFF
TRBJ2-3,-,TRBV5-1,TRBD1,TGCGCCAGCAGCTTGATGGACAGGTCCACAGATACGCAGTATTTT,CASSLMDRSTDTQYF
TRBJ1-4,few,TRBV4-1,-,TGCGCCAGCAGCCAAGATTGGGGGGGAAACCCTGGTTATGAAAAACTGTTTTTT,CASSQDWGGNPGYEKLFF
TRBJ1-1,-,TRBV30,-,TGTGCCTGGAGTAAAGGCAGGGTGTCTGAAGCTTTCTTT,CAWSKGRVSEAFF
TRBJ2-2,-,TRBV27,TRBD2,TGTGCCACCAGACTAGCCCTGAACACCGGGGAGCTGTTTTTT,CATRLALNTGELFF
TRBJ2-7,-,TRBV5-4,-,TGTGCCAGCAGCTCAGGGCTACAGACGCTTCTGTACTTC,CASSSGLQTLLYF
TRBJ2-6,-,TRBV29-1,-,TGCGATTCTATTGGGGGGTCTCCTTCTGGGGCCAACGTCCTGACTTTC,CDSIGGSPSGANVLTF
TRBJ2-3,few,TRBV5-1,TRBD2,TGCGCCAGCAGTCTGGGCCATAGCGGGAGGGTCCAACGCACAGATACGCAGTATTTT,CASSLGHSGRVQRTDTQYF
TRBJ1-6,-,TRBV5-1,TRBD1,TGCGCCAGCAGCTTCGGACAGGGGGGAACACCCCTCCACTTT,CASSFGQGGTPLHF
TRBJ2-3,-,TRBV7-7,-,TGTGCTAGCAGCTTAGCTGGCCAGGTGGATACGCAGTATTTT,CASSLAGQVDTQYF
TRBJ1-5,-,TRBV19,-,TGTGCCAGTACCCCCGGGGGAGGGGGAAGCTATAGCAATCAGCCCCAGCATTTT,CASTPGGGGSYSNQPQHF
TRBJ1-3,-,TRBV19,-,TGTGCCAGTAGTCTGAGGGGGGGAAACACCATATATTTT,CASSLRGGNTIYF
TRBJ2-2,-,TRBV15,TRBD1,TGTGCCACCAGCAGAGAAGTTGGGACAGGGGTCCACGGGGAGCTGTTTTTT,CATSREVGTGVHGELFF
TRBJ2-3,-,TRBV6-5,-,TGTGCCAGCAGTTATTTGGGCACAGATACGCAGTATTTT,CASSYLGTDTQYF
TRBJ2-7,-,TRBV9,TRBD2,TGTGCCAGCAGCCCGGGACTAGCGGTCCCCTACGAGCAGTACTTC,CASSPGLAVPYEQYF